These 13 T cell receptor beta chains were sequenced from one sample in a study of spatial heterogeneity in lung cancer. Study-level results: Expanded alpha and beta TCR counts within tumors tracked tumor mutation counts.

Via MiXCR, TCRdb re-called the 5' RACE reads, giving one row per CDR3 protein. The sample contains approximately 3,500 distinct CDR3 sequences, around a quarter of which appear only once. Their antigen targets remain unknown. The sample's time point: sample taken at primary tumor resection. The sequences come from lung tumor tissue, collected at surgery. The source is a male donor with early-stage non-small cell lung cancer.

This clonotype was recorded only once. This chain links TRBV4-1 with TRBJ2-2, with 11 bases that match TRBD1. This CDR3 is built from 15 residues. Germline CDR1 reads MGHRA; CDR2 reads YSYEKL. The V segment lost 5 bases and the J segment 5 bases; nucleotides outside the gene matches: 4. CDR3: CASSGRDRGTGELFF. The DNA of the CDR3 is TGCGCCAGCAGCGGGCGGGACAGGGGGACCGGGGAGCTGTTTTTT.

The rearrangement uses TRBV13 and TRBJ2-5, with D possibly matching TRBD2 (6 bases). Per the germline V gene, CDR1 is PRHDT and CDR2 is FYEKMQ (reference sequence). V shed 5 bases and J shed 4 bases, with 14 bases lying between them. This CDR3 is 14 amino acids long. CDR3 nucleotides: TGTGCCAGCAGCATCGGGACTGGCTTAGAGACCCAGTACTTC. This codes for CASSIGTGLETQYF.

V and J are TRBV29-1 and TRBJ2-3; TRBD2 aligns across 8 bases. The ends lost 1 base at V and 5 bases at J; junction bases unmatched: 11. This CDR3 is built from 16 residues. Germline V lookup: CDR1 SQVTM, CDR2 ANQGSEA. The CDR3 nucleotides are TGCAGCGTTGAAGGGGGAGCGGGGGTAAAAAGAGATACGCAGTATTTT. Translated, it gives CSVEGGAGVKRDTQYF.

By frequency in the sample, this clonotype is medium-sized. J is TRBJ2-1 and V is TRBV20-1, with 13 bases aligning to TRBD2. CDR1 is DFQATT, CDR2 SNEGSKA, per germline (reference sequence). V shed 1 base and J 9 bases; nucleotides not matched to a gene: 3. The CDR3 runs to 14 residues. Here the CDR3 DNA reads TGCAGTGCTAGAGCGGGACTAGCGGGATTTGAGCAGTTCTTC. Protein: CSARAGLAGFEQFF.

This clonotype was counted only a few times. The V gene is TRBV12-3 or TRBV12-4, the J gene TRBJ2-3, with TRBD1 matching 11 bases. Unmatched junction bases numbered 5, after V lost 6 bases and J lost 6 bases. There are 14 residues in the CDR3. CDR3 sequence (DNA): TGTGCCAGCAGGGGGGACAGGGGGACGGATACGCAGTATTTT. This codes for CASRGDRGTDTQYF.

By frequency in the sample, this clonotype is medium-sized. The J gene is TRBJ2-1, the V gene TRBV29-1; 7 nucleotides match TRBD1. Per germline, CDR1 SQVTM and CDR2 ANQGSEA. CDR3 length equals 13 residues. Unmatched junction bases numbered 6, after V lost 6 bases and J lost 4 bases. CDR3 residues: CSVQGQRYNEQFF. For the CDR3, the DNA is TGCAGCGTCCAGGGACAGAGGTACAATGAGCAGTTCTTC.

Within the sample, this clonotype is medium-sized. This chain uses TRBV7-6 with TRBJ2-5, with TRBD2 matching 8 bases. CDR1 and CDR2 from the germline V gene are SGHVS and FNYEAQ. Germline trimming cut 1 base from V and 5 bases from J; bases unmatched to any gene: 3. The CDR3 spans 14 residues. The CDR3: CASSLGTSSETQYF. The DNA of the CDR3 is TGTGCCAGCAGCTTAGGGACTAGCTCGGAGACCCAGTACTTC.

This chain uses TRBV4-1 with TRBJ2-5; tentatively, D is TRBD2 (6 bases). Trimming pared 1 base from V and 1 base from J, leaving 7 bases between. This CDR3 is 14 amino acids long. Germline-derived CDR1 and CDR2 are MGHRA and YSYEKL. CDR3 residues: CASSQAGVQETQYF. In DNA form, the CDR3 reads TGCGCCAGCAGCCAAGCGGGAGTCCAAGAGACCCAGTACTTC.

This clonotype appeared a few times. The chain carries TRBV7-9 and TRBJ2-1; maybe TRBD1 (5 bases). The germline V gene has CDR1 SEHNR and CDR2 FQNEAQ (reference sequence). The germline V and J ends were trimmed by 5 bases and 7 bases, with 12 bases remaining between them. This CDR3 comprises 13 residues. DNA of the CDR3: TGTGCCAGCAGCCACGGACACTTTAATGAGCAGTTCTTC. Its translation is CASSHGHFNEQFF.

This clonotype was counted ten times or more. CDR3 DNA sequence: TGTGCCACCAGTGCCCCTGGGACAGGGGTGAAGGAAAAACTGTTTTTT. This encodes CATSAPGTGVKEKLFF. The rearrangement joins TRBV24-1 to TRBJ1-4, with 10 nucleotides matching TRBD1. J gave up 8 bases and V 5 bases, and 10 bases lay outside the gene matches. Germline V gene lookup returns CDR1 KGHDR and CDR2 SFDVKD. CDR3 length: 16 residues.

This clonotype is deemed medium-sized (0.01 to 0.1%). This chain connects TRBV2 to TRBJ2-2; unclear D gene. This CDR3 is 14 amino acids long. V was clipped by 8 bases and J by 0 bases, with 10 bases between them. Germline V lookup: CDR1 SNHLY, CDR2 FYNNEI. DNA of the CDR3: TGTGCCAGCCTGCGGACGGCGAACACCGGGGAGCTGTTTTTT. This codes for CASLRTANTGELFF.

This rearrangement joins TRBV3-1 to TRBJ2-7; 9 bases match TRBD1. Trimming removed 0 bases from V and 4 bases from J; junction bases left unmatched: 1. Looked up from germline, CDR1 is LGHDT and CDR2 is YNNKEL (reference sequence). There are 14 residues in the CDR3. CDR3 region: CASSQDGTGYEQYF. CDR3 nucleotide sequence: TGTGCCAGCAGCCAAGACGGGACAGGGTACGAGCAGTACTTC.

The V and J genes are TRBV5-3 and TRBJ1-1; maybe TRBD1 (6 bases). Being an ORF, TRBV5-3 has a function that is uncertain. The CDR3 is made up of 14 amino acids. Trimming shortened V by 0 bases and J by 0 bases, and 6 bases separated the two germline ends. CDR3 in amino acids: CARSLAGVNTEAFF. In DNA form, the CDR3 reads TGTGCCAGAAGCTTGGCAGGGGTGAACACTGAAGCTTTCTTT.